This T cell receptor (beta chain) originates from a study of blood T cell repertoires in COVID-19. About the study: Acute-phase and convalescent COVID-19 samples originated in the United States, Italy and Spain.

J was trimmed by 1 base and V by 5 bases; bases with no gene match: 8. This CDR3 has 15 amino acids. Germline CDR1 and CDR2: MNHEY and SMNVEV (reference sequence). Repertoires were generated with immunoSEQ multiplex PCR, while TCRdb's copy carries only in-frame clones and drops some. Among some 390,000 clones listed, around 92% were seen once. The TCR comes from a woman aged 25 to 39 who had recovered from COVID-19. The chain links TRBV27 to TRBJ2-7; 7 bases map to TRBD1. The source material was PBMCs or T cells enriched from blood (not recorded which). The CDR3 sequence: CASSRTGQQSYEQYF. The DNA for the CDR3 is TGTGCCAGCAGTAGGACGGGACAGCAATCCTACGAGCAGTACTTC.